This T cell receptor beta chain is drawn from a study of long-term antiretroviral therapy in people with HIV (dated by TCRdb to between 2020 and 2023). Study-wide context: The earliest samples were collected approximately a decade before the 2015 WHO recommendation for immediate ART, a period when ART was typically delayed until CD4 counts fell. This retrospective serial study examined whether starting ART and sustained HIV suppression were associated with changes in the composition and diversity of the TRB repertoire in peripheral blood. A total of around 190 cryopreserved PBMC samples came from approximately 30 adults with confirmed HIV infection and were collected serially over a mean of approximately 6 years (range 1-12). Of the 30 or so participants with HIV, roughly twelve were female. Test extractions of a monoclonal T-cell line alongside about 35 polyclonal samples showed no cross-contamination during QIAcube processing. Findings and caveats that apply to the study as a whole: CDR3 length ranges in HIV repertoires were narrower than in controls, and network structure suggested an antigen-experienced repertoire with only a slight naive shift after ART. Unsorted PBMC were profiled instead of sorted CD4+ and CD8+ T cells because pre-ART samples had limited cell numbers. Inferences about post-ART repertoire changes are limited because no data were available on ART adherence, viral resistance or therapy changes. Starting ART was linked to a significant rise in TRB diversity, yet even after long-term ART the diversity remained significantly lower than in transplant donor controls. Expanded TRB clones identified before ART initiation dominated the repertoire at all time points, although this dominance fluctuated and declined in many PLHIV after ART. Because PBMC availability was limited, only the TCR beta chain was sequenced, with no alpha chain pairing. The samples span the years 2004 to 2017, and the ART regimens used at that time may not be as effective as current regimens.

Comments on this clone: Its target antigen remains unknown. Per-base quality was not reported, and no clone a single base away is much larger than it.

Trimming accounts for 1 base at V and 8 bases at J, while the number of junction bases matched to no gene is 10. From cysteine to phenylalanine, the CDR3 is 16 amino acids long. Just CDR3 DNA is preserved here, 48 bases in frame from base 1. Looking up the germline V gene yields CDR1 SGHRS and CDR2 YFSETQ. The immunoSEQ hsTCRB v3.0 assay was used at survey level resolution to sequence the TRB variable region. TRB sequencing targeted a depth of about 40,000-55,000 T-cell genomes per sample. Pooled TRB libraries were sequenced on an Illumina MiSeq with a v3 150-cycle kit. Per the source publication's procedure: Repertoire analysis ran in R within a reproducible Nextflow workflow covering QC, data transformation and analysis. LymphoSeq2, an R package for exploring AIRR-Seq data, was used to implement the custom analyses. A few samples yielding fewer than 5000 total TRB sequences were excluded, leaving around 200 analyzed HIV repertoires. Of the 188 retained HIV repertoires, approximately 60 were collected before and under 150 after ART initiation. Each repertoire was downsampled to 5000 TRB nucleotide sequences, and summary statistics were averaged across 100 downsampling iterations. The analysis kept only TRB sequences whose CDR3 regions were at least seven amino acids long. A Shannon entropy-derived clonality score and the Gini coefficient were used to measure diversity. Repertoire networks linked the top 5000 CDR3 amino acid sequences whenever two sequences differed by an edit distance of one. Antigen specificity groups and MHC restriction were predicted for TRB CDR3 amino acid sequences with GLIPH2. To flag known CMV, EBV, HIV or tissue antigen associations, CDR3 amino acid sequences were matched against VDJdb and McPAS-TCR. Pre-ART, post-ART and control groups were compared with Wilcoxon signed-rank tests and Holm-Bonferroni correction. What TCRdb holds here is the immuneACCESS table cut down to in-frame rearrangements. Part of the clones is not present; checked against another copy, under half of the missing clones reflect an unresolved V gene, and the others are unexplained. V, J and clone size are those of that table, while D and trimming were read from the DNA. Present in this sample are approximately 35,000 clones, about 93% of which were seen just once. The ten top clones hold 3% to 4.5% of the sample.

Participants were included only if at least one PBMC sample before ART initiation and at least two post-ART samples were available. Every participant with HIV received treatment in the United States of America. Cryopreserved samples of 1-10 million PBMC were thawed and washed before DNA extraction. At the time of the earliest PBMC sample for each participant with HIV, ages ranged from roughly 23 to 55 years. PBMC samples from each participant spanned 1-4 timepoints before ART initiation and 2-8 timepoints after ART initiation, with a median of 7 samples. Serial HIV viral load, CD4+ T-cell count, ART history and demographic data were obtained for every participant. Using a Qiagen kit on a QIAcube, genomic DNA was extracted from unsorted PBMC, with samples processed in batches of 12.

The receptor was derived from a woman in her 50s with HIV. Sequencing was performed on unsorted PBMCs, taken 4.1 years after starting antiretroviral therapy. The V and J segments used are TRBV5-1 and TRBJ1-4, with TRBD1 matching 8 junction bases. The CDR3 reads CASSLLGGQGNEKLFF. The DNA reads TGCGCCAGCAGCTTGCTAGGCGGACAGGGTAACGAAAAACTGTTTTTT.